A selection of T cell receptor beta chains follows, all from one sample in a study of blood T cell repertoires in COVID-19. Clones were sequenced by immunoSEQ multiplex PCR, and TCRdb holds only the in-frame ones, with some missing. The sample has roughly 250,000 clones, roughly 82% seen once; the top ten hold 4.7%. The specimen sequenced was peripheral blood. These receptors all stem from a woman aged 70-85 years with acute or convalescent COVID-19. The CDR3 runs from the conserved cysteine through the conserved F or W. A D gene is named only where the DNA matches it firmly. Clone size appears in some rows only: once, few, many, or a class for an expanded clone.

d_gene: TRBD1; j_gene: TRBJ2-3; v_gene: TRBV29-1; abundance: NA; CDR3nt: TGCAGCGTTTTACAGGGGCCCACCGACTTCATCACAGATACGCAGTATTTT; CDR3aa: CSVLQGPTDFITDTQYF
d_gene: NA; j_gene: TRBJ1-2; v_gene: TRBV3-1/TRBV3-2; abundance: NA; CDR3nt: TGTGCCAGCAGCTATGGGACACTCGGTTACATGGGTTTTAACTATGGCTACACCTTC; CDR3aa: CASSYGTLGYMGFNYGYTF
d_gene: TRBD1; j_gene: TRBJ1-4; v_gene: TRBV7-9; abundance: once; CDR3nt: TGTGCCAGCAGCATTACAGGGGCGAGAAATGAAAAACTGTTTTTT; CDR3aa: CASSITGARNEKLFF
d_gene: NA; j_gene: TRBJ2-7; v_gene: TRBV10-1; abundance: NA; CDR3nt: TGCGCCAGCAGTCGGGGGGCGGGGTACGAGCAGTACTTC; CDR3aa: CASSRGAGYEQYF
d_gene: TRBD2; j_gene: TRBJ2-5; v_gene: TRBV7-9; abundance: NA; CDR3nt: TGTGCCAGCAGCTTAGGGGCTAGCGGGTCCCAAGAGACCCAGTACTTC; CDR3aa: CASSLGASGSQETQYF
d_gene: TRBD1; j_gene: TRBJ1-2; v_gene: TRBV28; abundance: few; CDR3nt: TGTGCCAGCAGTCAAATAGACAGGGTTTATGGCTACACCTTC; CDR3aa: CASSQIDRVYGYTF
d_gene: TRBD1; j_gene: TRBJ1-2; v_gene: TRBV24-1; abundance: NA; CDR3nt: TGTGCCACCAGTGACGCTAGGACAGGGGGCCTATATGGCTACACCTTC; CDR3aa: CATSDARTGGLYGYTF
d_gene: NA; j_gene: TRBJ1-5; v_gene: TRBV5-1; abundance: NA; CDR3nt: TGCGCCAGCAGCTTGGGCGGAGTACCCTTTAGCAATCAGCCCCAGCATTTT; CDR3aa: CASSLGGVPFSNQPQHF
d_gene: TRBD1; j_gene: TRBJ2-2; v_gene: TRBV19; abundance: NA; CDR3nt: TGTGCCAGTAGACTAGGGGGCCTGGACACCGGGGAGCTGTTTTTT; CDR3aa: CASRLGGLDTGELFF
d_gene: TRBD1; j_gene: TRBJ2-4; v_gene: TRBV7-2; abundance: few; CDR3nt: TGTGCCAGCAGCTTTACAGGGGGTTGGAACATTCAGTACTTC; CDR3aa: CASSFTGGWNIQYF
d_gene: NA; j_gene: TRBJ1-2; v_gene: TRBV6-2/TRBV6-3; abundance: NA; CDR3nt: TGTGCCAGCAGTTATATGGCTGGCTACACCTTC; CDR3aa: CASSYMAGYTF
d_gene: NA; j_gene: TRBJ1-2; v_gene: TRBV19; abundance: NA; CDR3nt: TGTGCCAGTAACGACGAGATTACAGGGACCTATGGCTACACCTTC; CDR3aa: CASNDEITGTYGYTF
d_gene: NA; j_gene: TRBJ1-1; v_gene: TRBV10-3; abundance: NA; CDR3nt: TGTGCCATCAGTGGAACCGGCGGGATCACTGAAGCTTTCTTT; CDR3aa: CAISGTGGITEAFF
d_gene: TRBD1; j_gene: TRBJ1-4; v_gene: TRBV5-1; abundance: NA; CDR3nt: TGCGCCAGCAGCACTGGACAGGGAAATGAAAAACTGTTTTTT; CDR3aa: CASSTGQGNEKLFF
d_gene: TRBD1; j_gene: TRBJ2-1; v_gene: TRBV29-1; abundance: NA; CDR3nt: TGCAGCGTCGAGGGGATAGGGGGCGCCTACAATGAGCAGTTCTTC; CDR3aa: CSVEGIGGAYNEQFF
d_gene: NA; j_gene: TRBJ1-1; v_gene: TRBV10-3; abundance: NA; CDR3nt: TGTGCCATCAGTGAGTCGGTTGGCGCTTTCTTT; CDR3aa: CAISESVGAFF
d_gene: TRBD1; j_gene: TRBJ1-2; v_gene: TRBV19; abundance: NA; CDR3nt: TGTGCCAGTAGTCCTATAACAGGGGTCGGTGGCTACACCTTC; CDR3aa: CASSPITGVGGYTF
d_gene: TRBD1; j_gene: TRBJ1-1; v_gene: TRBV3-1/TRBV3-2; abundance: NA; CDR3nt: TGTGCCAGCAGCCTGGACAGGGGGTACACTGAAGCTTTCTTT; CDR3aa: CASSLDRGYTEAFF
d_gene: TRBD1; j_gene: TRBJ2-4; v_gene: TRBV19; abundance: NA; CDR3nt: TGTGCCAGTAGTACTTGGGACAGGGGCGACAAAAACATTCAGTACTTC; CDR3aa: CASSTWDRGDKNIQYF
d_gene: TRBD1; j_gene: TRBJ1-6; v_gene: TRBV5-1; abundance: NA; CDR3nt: TGCGCCAGCAGACCCGGACAGGCTGTTAATTCACCCCTCCACTTT; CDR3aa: CASRPGQAVNSPLHF
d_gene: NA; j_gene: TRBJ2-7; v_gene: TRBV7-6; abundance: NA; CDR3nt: TGTGCCAGCAGCTTAGATGGACAGCCGACCTACGAGCAGTACTTC; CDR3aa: CASSLDGQPTYEQYF
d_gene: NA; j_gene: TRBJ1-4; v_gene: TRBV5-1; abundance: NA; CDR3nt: TGCGCCAGCAGCTTGGACAGCGGGGGAAGCGGTGAAAAACTGTTTTTT; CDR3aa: CASSLDSGGSGEKLFF
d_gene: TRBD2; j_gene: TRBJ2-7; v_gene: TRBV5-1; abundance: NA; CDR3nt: TGCGCCAGCAGCTCGGGTATGGGGGGGAGCTCCTACGAGCAGTACTTC; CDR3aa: CASSSGMGGSSYEQYF
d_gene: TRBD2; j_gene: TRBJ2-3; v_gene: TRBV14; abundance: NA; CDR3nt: TGTGCCAGCAGCCGCTGGACTAGCGGCTTCACAGATACGCAGTATTTT; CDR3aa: CASSRWTSGFTDTQYF
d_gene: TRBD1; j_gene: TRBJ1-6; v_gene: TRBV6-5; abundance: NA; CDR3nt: TGTGTCAGCAGTAACCGGGACAGCCATAATTCACCCCTCCACTTT; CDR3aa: CVSSNRDSHNSPLHF
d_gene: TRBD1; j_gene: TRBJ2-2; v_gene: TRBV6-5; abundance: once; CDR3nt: TGTGCCAGCAGCCTCGACAGGGTGGAGCTGTTTTTT; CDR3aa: CASSLDRVELFF
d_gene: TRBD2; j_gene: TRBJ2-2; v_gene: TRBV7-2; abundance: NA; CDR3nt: TGTGCCAGCAGCCCCTCCGCTAGCGGGGGAACCGGGGAGCTGTTTTTT; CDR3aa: CASSPSASGGTGELFF
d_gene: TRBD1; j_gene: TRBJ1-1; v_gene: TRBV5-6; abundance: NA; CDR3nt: TGTGCCAGCAGACTGGGACAGAGGAACACTGAAGCTTTCTTT; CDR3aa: CASRLGQRNTEAFF
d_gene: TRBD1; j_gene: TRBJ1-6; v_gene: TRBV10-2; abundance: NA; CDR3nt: TGCGCCAGCAGGTCTGGACAGGGGAGGTCACCCCTCCACTTT; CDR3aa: CASRSGQGRSPLHF
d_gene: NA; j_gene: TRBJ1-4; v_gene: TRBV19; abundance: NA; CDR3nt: TGTGCCAGTAGTATTTCAGCGGCGACTAATGAAAAACTGTTTTTT; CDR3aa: CASSISAATNEKLFF
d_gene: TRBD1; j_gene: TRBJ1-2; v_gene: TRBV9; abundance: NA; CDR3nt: TGTGCCAGCAGCGTAGGACAGGGGCCTACTGGCTACACCTTC; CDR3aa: CASSVGQGPTGYTF
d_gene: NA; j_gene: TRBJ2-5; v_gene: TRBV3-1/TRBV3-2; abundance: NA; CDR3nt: TGTGCCAGCAGCCAAGTAGGTCTAGCCGAAGAGACCCAGTACTTC; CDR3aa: CASSQVGLAEETQYF
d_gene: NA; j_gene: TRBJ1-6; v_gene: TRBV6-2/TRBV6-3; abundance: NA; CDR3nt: TGTGCCAGCAGTTACCCTCGGGACATTAATTCACCCCTCCACTTT; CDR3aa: CASSYPRDINSPLHF
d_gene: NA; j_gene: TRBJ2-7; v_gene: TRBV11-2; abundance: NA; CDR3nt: TGTGCCAGCAGCCTTACCTGGGGGGGACAGGTGACCTACGAGCAGTACTTC; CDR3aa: CASSLTWGGQVTYEQYF
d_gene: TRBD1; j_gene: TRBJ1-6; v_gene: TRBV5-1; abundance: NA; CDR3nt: TGCGCCAGCAGCCCGTTTCCGGGACAGGATTCACCCCTCCACTTT; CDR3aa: CASSPFPGQDSPLHF
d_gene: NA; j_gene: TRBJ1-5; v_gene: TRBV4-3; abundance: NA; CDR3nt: TGCGCCAGCAGCCAAGAGCCTATCGAGGGTCAGCCCCAGCATTTT; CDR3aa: CASSQEPIEGQPQHF
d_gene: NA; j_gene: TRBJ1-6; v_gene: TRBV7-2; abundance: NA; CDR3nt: TGTGCCAGCAGCTCCCGGGATTACGGGTCCTATAATTCACCCCTCCACTTT; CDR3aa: CASSSRDYGSYNSPLHF
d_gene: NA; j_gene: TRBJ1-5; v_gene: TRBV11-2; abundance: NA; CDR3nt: TGTGCCAGCAGCCCGGGGGTCAATCAGCCCCAGCATTTT; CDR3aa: CASSPGVNQPQHF
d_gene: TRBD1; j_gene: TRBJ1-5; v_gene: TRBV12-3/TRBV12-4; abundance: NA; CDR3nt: TGTGCCAGCAGTACTCGGACAGGGCTGCATTTT; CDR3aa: CASSTRTGLHF
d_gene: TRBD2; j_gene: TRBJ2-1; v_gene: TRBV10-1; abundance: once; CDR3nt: TGCGCCAGCAGTGACCGACCGGGACTAGCCCCCAATGAGCAGTTCTTC; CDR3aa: CASSDRPGLAPNEQFF
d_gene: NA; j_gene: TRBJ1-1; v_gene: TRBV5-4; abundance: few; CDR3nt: TGTGCCAGCAGCTTGCAACAGACCAACACTGAAGCTTTCTTT; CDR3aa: CASSLQQTNTEAFF
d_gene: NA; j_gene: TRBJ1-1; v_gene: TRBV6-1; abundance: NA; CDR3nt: TGTGCCAGCAGTGAAGCAGGGGGGGTAGCTTTCTTT; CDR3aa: CASSEAGGVAFF
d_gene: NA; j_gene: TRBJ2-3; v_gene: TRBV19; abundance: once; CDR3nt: TGTGCCACTTCCGGGTGGGCAGATACGCAGTATTTT; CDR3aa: CATSGWADTQYF
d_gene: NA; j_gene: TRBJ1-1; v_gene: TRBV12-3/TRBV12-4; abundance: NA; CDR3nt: TGTGCCAGCAGTTTAGTAAGGGGGGAAGCTTTCTTT; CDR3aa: CASSLVRGEAFF
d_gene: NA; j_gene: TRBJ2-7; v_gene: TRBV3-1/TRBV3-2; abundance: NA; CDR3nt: TGTGCCAGCAGCCAAGTGGGCTACTCCTACGAGCAGTACTTC; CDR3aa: CASSQVGYSYEQYF
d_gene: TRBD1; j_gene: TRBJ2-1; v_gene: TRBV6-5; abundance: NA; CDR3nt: TGTGCCAGCAGTTACGGACAGGGGGTATCCAATGAGCAGTTCTTC; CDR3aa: CASSYGQGVSNEQFF
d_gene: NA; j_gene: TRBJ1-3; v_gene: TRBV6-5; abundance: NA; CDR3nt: TGTGCCAGCAGTTACCGGGGGGGAAACACCATATATTTT; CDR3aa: CASSYRGGNTIYF
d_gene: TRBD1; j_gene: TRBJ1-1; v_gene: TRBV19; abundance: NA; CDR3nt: TGTGCCAGTAGCCGGGACAGGGGAATGGCGGGGAACACTGAAGCTTTCTTT; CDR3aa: CASSRDRGMAGNTEAFF
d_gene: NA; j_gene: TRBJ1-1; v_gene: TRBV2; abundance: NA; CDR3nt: TGTGCCGGTCAGGTGGATTATGGGGGGTTCGGGGAAGCTTTCTTT; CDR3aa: CAGQVDYGGFGEAFF
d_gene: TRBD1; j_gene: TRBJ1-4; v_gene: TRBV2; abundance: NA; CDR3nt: TGTGCCAGCAGTGGTGTGACAGGGCTGAAACTGTTTTTT; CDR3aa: CASSGVTGLKLFF